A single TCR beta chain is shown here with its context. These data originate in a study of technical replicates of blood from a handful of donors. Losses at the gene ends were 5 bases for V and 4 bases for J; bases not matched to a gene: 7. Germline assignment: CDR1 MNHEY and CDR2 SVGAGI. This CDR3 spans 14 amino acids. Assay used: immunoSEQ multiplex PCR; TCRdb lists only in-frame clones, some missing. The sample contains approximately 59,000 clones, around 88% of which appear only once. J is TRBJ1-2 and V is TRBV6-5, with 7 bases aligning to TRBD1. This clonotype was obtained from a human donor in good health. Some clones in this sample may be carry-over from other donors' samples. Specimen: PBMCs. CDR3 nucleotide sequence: TGTGCCAGCAGTGTGGGGGACAGCCCCTATGGCTACACCTTC. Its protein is CASSVGDSPYGYTF.